This passage covers 13 T cell receptor beta chains from one sample sequenced in a study of blood T cells in healthy people across ages. A J-beta primer mix and a sample-barcoded 5' primer were used in a second PCR of roughly 6 to 12 cycles. TCRdb reanalysed the 5' RACE reads using MiXCR and keeps one entry per CDR3 protein. The profile shows about 1.8 million distinct CDR3 sequences, around half of them singletons. Sequencing was done on a sample of blood. The receptors derive from a woman aged 40 to 49 in good health.

This clonotype occurred a few times. The chain combines TRBV30 with TRBJ2-7; a possible D gene is TRBD2 (6 bases). With 3 bases removed from V and 5 bases from J, the gap between germline ends came to 11 bases. CDR1 and CDR2 from the germline V gene are GTSNPN and SVGIG (reference sequence). The CDR3 length is 12 residues. CDR3 bases: TGTGCCTGGAGACACGGGGGTAACGAGCAGTACTTC. Protein sequence: CAWRHGGNEQYF.

The J gene is TRBJ1-2, the V gene TRBV2; D perhaps matches TRBD1 (5 bases). Germline V gives CDR1 SNHLY, CDR2 FYNNEI. The V end was cut by 5 bases, the J end by 5 bases, with 15 bases between. This CDR3 has 14 amino acids. The CDR3 DNA reads TGTGCCAGCAGTTCCCCGACAGAGGGTTATGGCTACACCTTC. Translating it yields CASSSPTEGYGYTF.

V gene TRBV9 combines with J gene TRBJ2-5; 7 positions agree with TRBD2. The CDR3 is 15 residues long. CDR1 is SGDLS and CDR2 is YYNGEE in the germline V gene. V gave up 3 bases and J gave up 4 bases; unmatched junction bases: 9. DNA for the CDR3: TGTGCCAGCAGCGCCGCCGGGACGGGAGGAGAGACCCAGTACTTC. Its translation is CASSAAGTGGETQYF. Variable domain in full (rest from reference TRBV9 and TRBJ2-5): DSGVTQTPKHLITATGQRVTLRCSPRSGDLSVYWYQQSLDQGLQFLIQYYNGEERAKGNILERFSAQQFPDLHSELNLSSLELGDSALYFCASSAAGTGGETQYFGPGTRLLVL.

This clonotype came up a few times. The chain is built from TRBV6-2 or TRBV6-3 and TRBJ2-6, with a possible D match to TRBD1 (6 bases). The CDR3 contains 16 residues. V shed 0 bases and J shed 2 bases, with 8 bases lying between them. CDR1 is MNHEY and CDR2 is SVGEGT in the germline V gene. The CDR3 protein is CASSYSSGAGANVLTF. CDR3 nucleotides: TGTGCCAGCAGTTACTCTTCAGGGGCTGGGGCCAACGTCCTGACTTTC.

This sequence joins TRBV6-5 and TRBJ1-2, with 8 bases aligning to TRBD1. In germline, CDR1 is MNHEY, CDR2 SVGAGI. The length of the CDR3 is 13 residues. After removal of 0 bases from V and 8 bases from J, the junction contained 2 bases not matched to a gene. Here the CDR3 reads CASSYSTGVGYTF. CDR3 sequence (DNA): TGTGCCAGCAGTTACTCGACAGGGGTGGGCTACACCTTC.

CDR3 loop: CASSLLGTGDPTNEKLFF. CDR3 DNA: TGTGCCAGCAGCTTGCTCGGGACAGGGGACCCAACTAATGAAAAACTGTTTTTT. The chain has TRBV7-9 and TRBJ1-4; 10 bases align to TRBD1. Per germline, CDR1 SEHNR and CDR2 FQNEAQ (reference sequence). J was trimmed by 0 bases and V by 3 bases; bases with no gene match: 7. CDR3 length: 18 residues.

This clonotype was detected only once. V and J are TRBV27 and TRBJ2-7; 8 nucleotides agree with TRBD1. The V gene end was trimmed by 5 bases and the J gene end by 9 bases; junction bases not matched to a gene: 9. Germline assignment: CDR1 MNHEY and CDR2 SMNVEV (reference sequence). The CDR3 extends over 13 amino acids. CDR3 amino acids: CASSPQGRGPQYF. The DNA of the CDR3 is TGTGCCAGCAGTCCCCAGGGCAGGGGGCCGCAGTACTTC.

This chain joins TRBV20-1 and TRBJ1-6; D remains ambiguous. The CDR3 spans 14 residues. V was pared by 0 bases and J by 6 bases, with 9 bases between. Per the germline V gene, CDR1 is DFQATT and CDR2 is SNEGSKA (reference sequence). Here the CDR3 reads CSARETTVNSPLHF. The CDR3 DNA reads TGCAGTGCTAGAGAGACCACAGTTAATTCACCCCTCCACTTT.

A single count supports this clonotype. The chain is built from TRBV4-1 and TRBJ1-1; 9 nucleotides match TRBD1. The CDR3 covers 15 residues. Trimming removed 4 bases from V and 13 bases from J; junction bases left unmatched: 16. Germline CDR1 is MGHRA and CDR2 is YSYEKL. The CDR3 is CASSPKGQGTILGFF. The DNA for the CDR3 is TGCGCCAGCAGCCCTAAAGGACAGGGGACTATATTGGGTTTCTTT.

CDR3 nucleotides: TGTGCCAGCAGACCGGGACTTTTGGGCTACACCTTC. It yields the protein CASRPGLLGYTF. V gene TRBV28 combines with J gene TRBJ1-2, with D possibly matching TRBD1 (5 bases). The V gene's germline CDR1 is MDHEN and CDR2 SYDVKM. CDR3 length: 12 amino acids. Between the trimmed V and J ends, which lost 6 bases and 8 bases, there was a span of 13 bases.

There are a few counts of this clonotype. The chain links TRBV5-1 to TRBJ2-1; perhaps D is TRBD1 or TRBD2 (6 bases each). V was shortened by 3 bases and J by 6 bases, with 22 bases between the two germline ends. The CDR3 spans 17 residues. Germline CDR1 SGHRS, CDR2 YFSETQ. CDR3 bases: TGCGCCAGCAGCTCCCACCTACTGGGGGGCCTGGCCAATGAGCAGTTCTTC. Protein sequence: CASSSHLLGGLANEQFF.

The chain joins TRBV27 to TRBJ2-3, with TRBD2 identical over 11 bases. Germline V gives CDR1 MNHEY, CDR2 SMNVEV (reference sequence). This CDR3 is built from 16 residues. Trimming at V came to 3 bases and at J to 2 bases, leaving 4 bases not matched to a gene. CDR3 region: CASSFLTSGVTDTQYF. CDR3 nucleotide sequence: TGTGCCAGCAGTTTCTTGACTAGCGGGGTCACAGATACGCAGTATTTT.

This rearrangement joins TRBV20-1 to TRBJ1-2, with D tentatively TRBD1 (6 bases). The V end lost 3 bases, the J end lost 2 bases, and 10 bases lay between the germline ends. Looked up from germline, CDR1 is DFQATT and CDR2 is SNEGSKA (reference sequence). The CDR3 runs 13 residues. The CDR3 coding sequence is TGCAGTGCTAGTAACAGGGCAAACTATGGCTACACCTTC. Protein: CSASNRANYGYTF.